The sequence of this TCR beta chain was determined in a study of human CD4 T cells and Enterobacteriaceae (dated by TCRdb to the early 2020s). To note about this clone: There is no known antigen for this receptor. Base qualities are not at hand, and no much larger clone is one base apart.

V is pruned by 1 base and J by 6 bases, leaving 4 bases of the junction without a gene match. Taken from the germline V gene (reference sequence), the CDR1 and CDR2 loops are LNHDA and SQIVND. From its cysteine to its phenylalanine, the CDR3 spans 15 amino acids. The kept DNA is CDR3 alone, 45 bases in frame from the first base. The ex vivo total memory CD4+ samples were sequenced at deep level, which gave a detection sensitivity of one cell in 200,000. Genomic DNA was extracted from cell pellets with the QIAamp DNA Micro Kit, and its quantity and purity were checked by spectrophotometry. The immunoSEQ multiplex PCR assay was used to amplify the TCR Vbeta CDR3 regions. The amplicons were sequenced on the Illumina HiSeq platform. Each retrieved sequence was 87 nucleotides long and included the CDR3 region. The authors' pipeline ran thus. A clonotype was defined as a unique productive TCR Vbeta nucleotide sequence, quantified by productive template frequency from ImmunoSEQ Analyzer V3.0. Expanded clonotypes were defined by a threshold at the top 5th percentile of each frequency-ranked repertoire. Repertoire overlap was calculated as Chao-Jaccard using the R package fossil and displayed by nonmetric multidimensional scaling using the R package MASS. Held by TCRdb, this immuneACCESS table contains in-frame sequences only and omits some clones. Under half of the omission traces to an unresolved V gene where checked; the cause of the rest is unknown. V and J calls and clone size are those listed in that table; D and trimming were worked out from the DNA. The sample profile shows approximately 26,000 clones; approximately 80% of them were found once. The ten largest account for around 0.88% of the sample.

The full study reports these points: Ex vivo, broadly cross-reactive clonotypes were observed to appear more expanded than specific clonotypes, with about 55% of the 19 and about 60% of the roughly 35 being found within the top 5%. The reactivity of ex vivo clonotypes was inferred solely through the matching of nucleotide sequences to CFSE-low cultures from the same donors.

Memory CD4+ T cells, defined as all CD4+ cells other than CD45RA+CCR7+CD95- naive cells, were FACS-sorted on a FACSAria III to a purity of over 95%. Blood from healthy donors came from blood donation centers in Switzerland. Total CD4+ T cells and monocytes were enriched by positive selection with CD4 and CD14 magnetic microbeads. CD8+, CD14+, CD16+, CD56+, CD19+ and CD25-bright cells were excluded before sorting. To assess in vivo expansion of bacteria-reactive clonotypes, total memory CD4+ T cells from two blood donors were sequenced directly ex vivo. Isolation of peripheral blood mononuclear cells from donor blood was performed with Ficoll-Paque Plus.

Sequencing was done on a sample of memory CD4+ T cells from blood. This sample's cell subset or site label indicates: total memory CD4 T cells sorted directly ex vivo, unstimulated. The chain is encoded by TRBV19 joined to TRBJ2-2, with 8 central nucleotides matching TRBD2. This clonotype was sampled from a human donor in good health. The CDR3 has the sequence CASSIAGGAAGELFF. The sequence in DNA is TGTGCCAGTAGTATAGCCGGGGGGGCTGCCGGGGAGCTGTTTTTT.